This T cell receptor (beta chain) was observed in a study of somatic mutations in cytotoxic T cells in rheumatoid arthritis. Repertoires were generated with immunoSEQ multiplex PCR, while TCRdb's copy carries only in-frame clones and drops some. The sample has several thousand clones; approximately 75% are singletons. With regard to this clone: Its antigen is as yet unknown.

General observations from the study: In about an eighth of the roughly 60 patients, the largest CD8+ clone exceeded 20% of CD8+ cells. CD8+ T-cell clonality showed no significant difference between rheumatoid arthritis patients and age-matched healthy controls.

Germline loops: CDR1 GTSNPN, CDR2 SVGIG (reference sequence). Trimming shortened V by 1 base and J by 6 bases, and 10 bases separated the two germline ends. The CDR3 has 13 residues. The chain uses TRBV30 and TRBJ2-1, with no clear D. The sample taken for sequencing was CD8+ T cells sorted from blood. The source is an adult with rheumatoid arthritis. The CDR3 nucleotides read TGTGCCTGGAGTGAGTACAGCCTCAATGAGCAGTTCTTC. It encodes CAWSEYSLNEQFF.